These 25 T cell receptor beta chains came from one sample sequenced in a study of T cells in Graves' hyperthyroidism and ophthalmopathy. There were TCR beta CDR3 regions amplified from RNA transcripts. An initial round of RT-PCR targeting the TCR CDR3 relied on the HTBI primer set. TCRdb processed the multiplex PCR reads anew with MiXCR; each CDR3 protein has one entry. The sample carries about half a million distinct CDR3 sequences, around 21% recorded once. Input material: blood. Receptors originate from a man aged 18 to 30 with Graves' hyperthyroidism.

This clonotype was detected ten times or more. In DNA form, the CDR3 reads TGTGCCAGCAGTTACCCTGGGGAAGCTTTCTTT. Encoded protein: CASSYPGEAFF. This rearrangement joins TRBV6-2 or TRBV6-3 to TRBJ1-1; D is undetermined. Trimming took 2 bases from V and 8 from J, leaving 6 bases between them. This CDR3 is 11 amino acids long. Germline V CDR1 and CDR2: MNHEY, SVGEGT.

The chain couples TRBV7-9 to TRBJ2-7; D is tentatively TRBD1 or TRBD2 (5 bases each). The CDR3 runs to 12 residues. CDR1 and CDR2 from the germline V gene are SEHNR and FQNEAQ (reference sequence). Trimming removed 4 bases from V and 6 bases from J, with 10 bases in between. The DNA of the CDR3 is TGTGCCAGCAGCTCCTCGGGGCTCGAGCAGTACTTC. Its protein product is CASSSSGLEQYF.

Of note for this clonotype: A junction boundary mismatches the germline segment, possibly from a read error. This chain links TRBV5-4 with TRBJ1-1; D not certain. The CDR3 contains 13 residues. Germline V gene lookup returns CDR1 SGHNT and CDR2 YYREEE (reference sequence). The CDR3 here is CASSFPENTEACF. The CDR3 DNA sequence: TGTGCCAGCAGCTTCCCAGAGAACACTGAAGCTTGCTTT. Full variable domain (missing parts from reference TRBV5-4 and TRBJ1-1): ETGVTQSPTHLIKTRGQQVTLRCSSQSGHNTVSWYQQALGQGPQFIFQYYREEENGRGNFPPRFSGLQFPNYSSELNVNALELDDSALYLCASSFPENTEACFGQGTRLTVV.

A word on this clonotype: A much larger clone sits a single nucleotide away, making a read error possible. CDR3: CASSVGGGPQETKYF. The DNA for the CDR3 is TGTGCCAGCAGCGTAGGGGGGGGCCCCCAAGAGACCAAGTACTTC. The genes are TRBV9 and TRBJ2-5; D possibly corresponds to TRBD2 (7 bases). The CDR3 length is 15 residues. The V gene's germline CDR1 is SGDLS and CDR2 YYNGEE.

J is TRBJ1-1 and V is TRBV5-1; perhaps TRBD1 as D (6 bases). In germline, CDR1 is SGHRS, CDR2 YFSETQ. Trimming cost V 3 bases and J 6 bases, with 15 bases left between them. This CDR3 spans 14 amino acids. The CDR3 DNA follows: TGCGCCAGCAGCTGGACAGTCGGGAGCGCTGAAGCTTTCTTT. Translating it yields CASSWTVGSAEAFF.

This clonotype was found a few times. V and J are TRBV20-1 and TRBJ2-7; D is possibly TRBD2 (6 bases). Germline V gene data show CDR1 as DFQATT and CDR2 as SNEGSKA (reference sequence). The CDR3 runs 12 residues. Deletions cut 6 bases from V and 2 bases from J, with 11 bases between. The chain's CDR3 is CSARDSTYEQYF. The CDR3 DNA reads TGCAGTGCAAGGGACTCTACCTACGAGCAGTACTTC.

This clonotype was recorded many times. This chain links TRBV6-5 with TRBJ2-7, with D tentatively TRBD1 (6 bases). The CDR3 is 14 residues long. V was clipped by 4 bases and J by 1 base, with 11 bases between them. CDR1 and CDR2 from the germline V gene are MNHEY and SVGAGI. As DNA, the CDR3 is TGTGCCAGCAGTTCCGGGACAAAGTCCTACGAGCAGTACTTC. As protein: CASSSGTKSYEQYF.

Many counts were recorded for this clonotype. The V gene is TRBV20-1, the J gene TRBJ2-2, with 9 bases fitting TRBD2. CDR3 length: 17 amino acids. The V and J ends lost 1 base and 8 bases, in that order; junction bases with no gene match: 14. Germline V lookup: CDR1 DFQATT, CDR2 SNEGSKA (reference sequence). CDR3: CSARVPLLSGGSGELFF. The CDR3 nucleotides read TGCAGTGCTAGAGTCCCCCTCCTCAGCGGGGGGAGTGGGGAGCTGTTTTTT.

This clonotype was seen ten or more times. The CDR3 nucleotides read TGTGCCAGCAGTTCCTCGGGACAGCACCTATCCTATGGCTACACCTTC. Translation: CASSSSGQHLSYGYTF. The rearrangement uses TRBV27 and TRBJ1-2; 7 positions agree with TRBD1. The V gene's germline CDR1 is MNHEY and CDR2 SMNVEV (reference sequence). This CDR3 has 16 amino acids. V trimming: 4 bases; J trimming: 4 bases; junction bases outside the gene matches: 12.

This clonotype was counted many times. The chain employs TRBV28 and TRBJ1-2; TRBD1 is a possible D gene (5 bases). This CDR3 spans 16 amino acids. V shed 6 bases and J shed 0 bases, with 17 bases lying between them. Germline-derived CDR1 and CDR2 are MDHEN and SYDVKM. The chain's CDR3 is CASSSGADAANYGYTF. The CDR3 region has the DNA TGTGCCAGCAGCTCCGGGGCCGACGCAGCTAACTATGGCTACACCTTC.

There are many counts of this clonotype. This chain links TRBV20-1 with TRBJ1-1; D is undetermined. V was shortened by 6 bases and J by 1 base, with 9 bases between the two germline ends. Per the germline V gene, CDR1 is DFQATT and CDR2 is SNEGSKA (reference sequence). The CDR3 extends over 12 amino acids. Here the CDR3 reads CSAGRGNTEAFF. CDR3 DNA sequence: TGCAGTGCAGGTCGGGGGAACACTGAAGCTTTCTTT.

In this sample, this clonotype turned up once. The genes are TRBV15 and TRBJ1-2; TRBD1 matches at 8 bases. Germline V gives CDR1 LNHNV, CDR2 YYDKDF (reference sequence). Losses at the gene ends were 6 bases for V and 1 base for J; bases not matched to a gene: 4. The CDR3 runs to 14 residues. CDR3 coding DNA: TGTGCCACCAGGCGGGACAGGTATAACTATGGCTACACCTTC. Translated: CATRRDRYNYGYTF.

The chain has TRBV7-9 and TRBJ1-2; D unresolved. Germline loops: CDR1 SEHNR, CDR2 FQNEAQ (reference sequence). The V end was cut by 5 bases, the J end by 8 bases, with 9 bases between. The CDR3 covers 11 residues. The chain's CDR3 is CASSQGWGYTF. The CDR3 DNA reads TGTGCCAGCAGCCAAGGTTGGGGCTACACCTTC. Based on the CDR3 plus reference TRBV7-9 and TRBJ1-2, the full variable domain is DTGVSQNPRHKITKRGQNVTFRCDPISEHNRLYWYRQTLGQGPEFLTYFQNEAQLEKSRLLSDRFSAERPKGSFSTLEIQRTEQGDSAMYLCASSQGWGYTFGSGTRLTVV.

This clonotype has at least ten counts. The chain joins TRBV10-3 to TRBJ1-3; TRBD1 agrees at 9 bases. The CDR3 totals 17 residues. V gave up 6 bases and J gave up 3 bases; unmatched junction bases: 12. CDR1 is ENHRY, CDR2 SYGVKD, per germline. CDR3: CAISSSSTGGRGNTIYF. DNA for the CDR3: TGTGCCATCAGCTCTTCTTCGACAGGGGGACGTGGAAACACCATATATTTT.

The rearrangement links TRBV6-1 to TRBJ2-7; D possibly corresponds to TRBD1 (7 bases). This CDR3 has 14 amino acids. Trimming shortened V by 2 bases and J by 3 bases, and 11 bases separated the two germline ends. Per germline, CDR1 MNHNS and CDR2 SASEGT. In DNA, the CDR3 is TGTGCCAGCAGTGAACAGGGGGGAGGCTACGAGCAGTACTTC. This sequence encodes CASSEQGGGYEQYF.

This clonotype came up many times. The chain is built from TRBV7-2 and TRBJ1-1, with 8 bases lining up with TRBD1. V lost 4 bases, J lost 5 bases, and 6 bases stayed unmatched. Germline CDR1 SGHTA, CDR2 FQGNSA. The length of the CDR3 is 14 residues. This CDR3 is CASSYDRGKTEAFF. CDR3 DNA sequence: TGTGCCAGCAGCTACGACAGGGGAAAAACTGAAGCTTTCTTT.

This clonotype was detected many times. The rearrangement links TRBV15 to TRBJ2-5; D might be TRBD2 (5 bases). The CDR3 has 16 residues. Germline lookup yields CDR1 LNHNV and CDR2 YYDKDF (reference sequence). V was clipped by 0 bases and J by 9 bases, with 20 bases between them. The CDR3 region has the DNA TGTGCCACCAGCAGAGAAGCCGGTGCCGGGGAACGGGCCCAGTACTTC. Residues: CATSREAGAGERAQYF.

The chain carries TRBV11-2 and TRBJ1-2; no clear D gene. V was clipped by 6 bases and J by 1 base, with 18 bases between them. This CDR3 comprises 16 residues. Germline V gene data show CDR1 as SGHAT and CDR2 as FQNNGV. The CDR3 reads CASSLLRRALNYGYTF. The CDR3 DNA reads TGTGCCAGCAGTCTTCTAAGGAGGGCCCTTAACTATGGCTACACCTTC. The full variable domain, with the rest looked up from reference TRBV11-2 and TRBJ1-2, is EAGVAQSPRYKIIEKRQSVAFWCNPISGHATLYWYQQILGQGPKLLIQFQNNGVVDDSQLPKDRFSAERLKGVDSTLKIQPAKLEDSAVYLCASSLLRRALNYGYTFGSGTRLTVV.

This clonotype was observed many times. A junction end diverges from the germline sequence, so it may reflect a read error. This rearrangement joins TRBV28 to TRBJ1-2; D might be TRBD1 (6 bases). The CDR3 length is 11 residues. Germline V gene data show CDR1 as MDHEN and CDR2 as SYDVKM. CDR3 residues: CASVDRTTRFF. The CDR3, as DNA: TGTGCCAGTGTCGACAGGACTACTCGGTTCTTC.

For this clonotype: Just one base apart from a much larger clone, this may be a read error. A read error is likely, as this CDR3 ends without the conserved phenylalanine or tryptophan. This chain connects TRBV29-1 to TRBJ1-1; D gene uncertain. The CDR3 spans 11 residues. Between the trimmed V and J ends, which lost 7 bases and 2 bases, there was a span of 8 bases. Germline V gene lookup returns CDR1 SQVTM and CDR2 ANQGSEA. CDR3 sequence reads: CSAPENTEAFV. The CDR3 DNA is TGCAGCGCTCCGGAAAACACTGAAGCTTTCGTT.

This clonotype was observed at least ten times. This rearrangement joins TRBV12-3 or TRBV12-4 to TRBJ2-5; 15 bases are a match to TRBD2. The CDR3 is 16 residues long. V lost 4 bases, J lost 2 bases, and 2 bases stayed unmatched. The chain's CDR3 is CASSSGLAGGQETQYF. Written as DNA, the CDR3 is TGTGCCAGCAGTTCCGGACTAGCGGGGGGGCAAGAGACCCAGTACTTC.

This clonotype was observed at least ten times. The rearrangement joins TRBV27 to TRBJ1-5; no clear D. The ends were cut back, 9 bases at V and 2 bases at J, with 11 bases in the middle. The CDR3 sequence is 13 residues long. CDR1 and CDR2 (germline): MNHEY, SMNVEV (reference sequence). The CDR3 is CASATAGNQPQHF. The CDR3 DNA follows: TGTGCCAGTGCGACCGCCGGCAATCAGCCCCAGCATTTT.

This clonotype was observed many times. This sequence joins TRBV12-3 or TRBV12-4 and TRBJ1-1; D perhaps matches TRBD1 (6 bases). This CDR3 spans 15 amino acids. Trimming removed 5 bases at V and 2 bases at J, with 15 bases between. In nucleotides, the CDR3 is TGTGCCAGCAGTCCCCCCCAGGGGTTTAACACTGAAGCTTTCTTT. Translating gives CASSPPQGFNTEAFF.

There are a few counts of this clonotype. The chain carries TRBV18 and TRBJ1-3; D unclear. V was shortened by 3 bases and J by 4 bases, with 16 bases between the two germline ends. The germline V gene encodes CDR1 KGHSH and CDR2 LQKENI. This CDR3 has 16 residues. In DNA form, the CDR3 reads TGTGCCAGCTCACCCACACTGAGTGGAGTAGGAAACACCATATATTTT. The encoded protein is CASSPTLSGVGNTIYF.

This clonotype was seen ten or more times. The rearrangement uses TRBV10-3 and TRBJ1-2; D might be TRBD1 (5 bases). Germline V gene lookup returns CDR1 ENHRY and CDR2 SYGVKD. The CDR3 runs to 14 residues. The V gene lost 10 bases and the J gene lost 4 bases, with 19 bases spanning the gap. As DNA, the CDR3 is TGTGCCACGATACAGGATACTATGGGCTATGGCTACACCTTC. This encodes CATIQDTMGYGYTF.